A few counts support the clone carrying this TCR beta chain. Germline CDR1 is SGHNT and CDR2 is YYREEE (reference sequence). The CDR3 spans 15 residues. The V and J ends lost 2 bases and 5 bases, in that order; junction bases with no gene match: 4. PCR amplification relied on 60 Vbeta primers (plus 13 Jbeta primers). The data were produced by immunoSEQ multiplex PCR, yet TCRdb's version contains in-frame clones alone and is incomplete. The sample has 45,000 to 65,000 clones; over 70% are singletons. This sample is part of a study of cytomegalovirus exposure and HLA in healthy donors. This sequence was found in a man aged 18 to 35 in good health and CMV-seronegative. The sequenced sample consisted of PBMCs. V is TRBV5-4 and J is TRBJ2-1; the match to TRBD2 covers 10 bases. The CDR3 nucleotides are TGTGCCAGCAGCTTAAAACTAGCGGGGAACAATGAGCAGTTCTTC. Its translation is CASSLKLAGNNEQFF.